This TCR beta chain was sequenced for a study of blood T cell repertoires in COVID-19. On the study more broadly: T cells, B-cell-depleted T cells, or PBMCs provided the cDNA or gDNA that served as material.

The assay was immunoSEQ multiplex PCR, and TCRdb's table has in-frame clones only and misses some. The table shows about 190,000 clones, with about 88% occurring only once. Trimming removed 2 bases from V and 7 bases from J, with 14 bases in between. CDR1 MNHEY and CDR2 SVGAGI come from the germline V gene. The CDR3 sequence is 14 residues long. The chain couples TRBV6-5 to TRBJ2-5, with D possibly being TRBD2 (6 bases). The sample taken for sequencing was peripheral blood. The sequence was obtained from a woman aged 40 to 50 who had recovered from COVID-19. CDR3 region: CASSYPGGTGTQYF. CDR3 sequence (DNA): TGTGCCAGCAGTTACCCTGGCGGGACCGGGACCCAGTACTTC.